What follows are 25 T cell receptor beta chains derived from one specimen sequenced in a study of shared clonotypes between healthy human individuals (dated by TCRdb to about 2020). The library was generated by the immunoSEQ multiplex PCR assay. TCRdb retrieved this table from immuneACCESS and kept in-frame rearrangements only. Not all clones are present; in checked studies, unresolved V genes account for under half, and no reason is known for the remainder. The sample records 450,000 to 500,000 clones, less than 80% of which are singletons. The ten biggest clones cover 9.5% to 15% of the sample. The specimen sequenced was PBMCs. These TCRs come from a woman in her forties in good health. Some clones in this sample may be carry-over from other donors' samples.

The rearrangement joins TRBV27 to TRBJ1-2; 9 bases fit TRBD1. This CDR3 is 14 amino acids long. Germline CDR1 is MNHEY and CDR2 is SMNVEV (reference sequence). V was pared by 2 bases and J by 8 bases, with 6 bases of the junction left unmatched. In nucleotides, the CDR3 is TGTGCCAGCAGTTTAAGGGGACAGGGAGGGGGCTACACCTTC. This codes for CASSLRGQGGGYTF.

CDR3 residues: CASSPRGQLAKNIQYF. CDR3 nucleotides: TGTGCCAGCAGTCCTAGGGGACAGCTAGCCAAAAACATTCAGTACTTC. The chain employs TRBV28 and TRBJ2-4, with 7 bases lining up with TRBD1. Trimming cost V 5 bases and J 0 bases; bases outside gene matches: 7. CDR1 is MDHEN and CDR2 is SYDVKM in the germline V gene. The CDR3 loop spans 16 amino acids.

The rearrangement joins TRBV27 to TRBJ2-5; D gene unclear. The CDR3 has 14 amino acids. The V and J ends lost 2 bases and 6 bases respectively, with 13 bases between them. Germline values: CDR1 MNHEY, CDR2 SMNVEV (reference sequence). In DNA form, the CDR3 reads TGTGCCAGCAGTTTAGATCGGGCCGCTCAGACCCAGTACTTC. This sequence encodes CASSLDRAAQTQYF.

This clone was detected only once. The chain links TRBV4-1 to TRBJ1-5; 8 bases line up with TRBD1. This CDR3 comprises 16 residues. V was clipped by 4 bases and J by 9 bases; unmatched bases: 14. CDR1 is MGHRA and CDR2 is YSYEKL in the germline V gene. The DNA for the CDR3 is TGCGCCAGCAGCCTGGGGACAGGCGACCGGCTTTTGCCCCAGCATTTT. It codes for CASSLGTGDRLLPQHF.

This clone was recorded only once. The CDR3 DNA reads as TGTGCCAGTCTCAGGCGAAATAGCAATCAGCCCCAGCATTTT. It is translated as CASLRRNSNQPQHF. The chain employs TRBV28 and TRBJ1-5; D is undetermined. Trimming left V 9 bases short and J 0 bases short, with 12 bases between. The CDR3 totals 14 residues. The germline CDR1 and CDR2 sequences are MDHEN and SYDVKM. Complete variable domain (other parts from reference TRBV28 and TRBJ1-5): DVKVTQSSRYLVKRTGEKVFLECVQDMDHENMFWYRQDPGLGLRLIYFSYDVKMKEKGDIPEGYSVSREKKERFSLILESASTNQTSMYLCASLRRNSNQPQHFGDGTRLSIL.

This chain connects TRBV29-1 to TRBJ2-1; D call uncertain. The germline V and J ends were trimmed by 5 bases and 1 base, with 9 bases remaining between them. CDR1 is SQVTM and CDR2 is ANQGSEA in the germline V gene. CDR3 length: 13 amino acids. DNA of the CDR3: TGCAGCGTTTATGGTAAATCCTACAATGAGCAGTTCTTC. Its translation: CSVYGKSYNEQFF.

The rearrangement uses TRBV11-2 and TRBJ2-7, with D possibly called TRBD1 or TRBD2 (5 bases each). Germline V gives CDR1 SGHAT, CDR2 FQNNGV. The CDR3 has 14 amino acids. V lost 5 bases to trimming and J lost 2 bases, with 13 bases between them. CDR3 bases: TGTGCCAGCAGCCAACCTCGGGGACCCTACGAGCAGTACTTC. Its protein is CASSQPRGPYEQYF.

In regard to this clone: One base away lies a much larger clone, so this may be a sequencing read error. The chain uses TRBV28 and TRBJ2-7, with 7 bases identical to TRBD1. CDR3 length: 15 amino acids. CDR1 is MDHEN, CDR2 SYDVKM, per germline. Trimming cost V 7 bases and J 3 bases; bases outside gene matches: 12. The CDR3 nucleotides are TGTGCCAGCAATCCGGCAGGGGGTGAAGGCTACGAGCAGTACTTC. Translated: CASNPAGGEGYEQYF.

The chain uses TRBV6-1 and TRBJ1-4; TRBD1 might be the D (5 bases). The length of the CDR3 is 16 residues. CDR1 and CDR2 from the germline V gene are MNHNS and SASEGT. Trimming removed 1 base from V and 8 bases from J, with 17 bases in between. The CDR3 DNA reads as TGTGCCAGCAGTGAAGGAGGTGGAGGGGCAGGGGAAAAACTGTTTTTT. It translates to CASSEGGGGAGEKLFF.

The CDR3 here is CASRELAGGAADTQYF. The CDR3 nucleotides are TGTGCCAGCAGAGAACTAGCGGGAGGCGCAGCAGATACGCAGTATTTT. The chain combines TRBV2 with TRBJ2-3, with TRBD2 matching over 12 bases. Germline V gives CDR1 SNHLY, CDR2 FYNNEI. The CDR3 spans 16 residues. Trimming at V came to 6 bases and at J to 4 bases, leaving 8 bases not matched to a gene.

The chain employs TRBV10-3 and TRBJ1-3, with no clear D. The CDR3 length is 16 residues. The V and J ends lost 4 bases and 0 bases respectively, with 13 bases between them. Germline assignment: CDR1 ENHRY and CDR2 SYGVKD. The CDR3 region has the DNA TGTGCCATCAGTGTCGCGGCGGGCCACTCTGGAAACACCATATATTTT. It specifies CAISVAAGHSGNTIYF.

The CDR3 DNA reads as TGTGCCAGCTCACCCGAACAGGGACCGATTAATGGCTACACCTTC. Residues: CASSPEQGPINGYTF. J is TRBJ1-2 and V is TRBV18, with a weak D call TRBD1 (6 bases). Between the trimmed V and J ends, which lost 3 bases and 6 bases, there was a span of 17 bases. Per the germline V gene, CDR1 is KGHSH and CDR2 is LQKENI. CDR3 length equals 15 residues.

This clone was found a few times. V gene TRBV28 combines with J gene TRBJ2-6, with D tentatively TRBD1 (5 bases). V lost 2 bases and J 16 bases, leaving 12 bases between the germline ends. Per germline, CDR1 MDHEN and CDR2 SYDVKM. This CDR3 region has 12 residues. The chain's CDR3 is CASSLGALGLTF. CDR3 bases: TGTGCCAGCAGTTTAGGGGCCTTGGGACTGACTTTC.

The CDR3 loop is CASSPRDTLEGLFF. The CDR3, as DNA: TGTGCCAGCAGCCCCCGGGACACACTGGAGGGACTGTTTTTT. The gene calls are TRBV28 and TRBJ1-4; the D gene is possibly TRBD1 (6 bases). Germline V lookup: CDR1 MDHEN, CDR2 SYDVKM. The CDR3 contains 14 residues. Between the trimmed V and J ends, which lost 6 bases and 13 bases, there was a span of 21 bases.

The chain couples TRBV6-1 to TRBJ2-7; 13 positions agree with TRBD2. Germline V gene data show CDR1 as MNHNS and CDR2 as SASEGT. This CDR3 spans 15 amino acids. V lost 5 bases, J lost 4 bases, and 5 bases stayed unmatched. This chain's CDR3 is CASSTLAGGLYEQYF. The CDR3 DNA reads TGTGCCAGCAGTACACTAGCGGGAGGGCTGTACGAGCAGTACTTC.

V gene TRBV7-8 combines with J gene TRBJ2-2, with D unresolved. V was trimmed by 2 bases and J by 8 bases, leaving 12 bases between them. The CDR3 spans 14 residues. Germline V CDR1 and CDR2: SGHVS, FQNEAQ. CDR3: CASSLRRETGELFF. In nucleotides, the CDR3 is TGTGCCAGCAGCTTACGCCGAGAGACTGGGGAGCTGTTTTTT.

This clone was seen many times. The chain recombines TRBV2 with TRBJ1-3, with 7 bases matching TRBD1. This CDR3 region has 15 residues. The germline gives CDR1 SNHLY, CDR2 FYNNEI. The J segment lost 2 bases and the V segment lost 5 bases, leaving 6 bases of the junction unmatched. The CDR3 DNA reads TGTGCCAGCAGTACGACAGGGCCGCCTGGAAACACCATATATTTT. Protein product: CASSTTGPPGNTIYF.

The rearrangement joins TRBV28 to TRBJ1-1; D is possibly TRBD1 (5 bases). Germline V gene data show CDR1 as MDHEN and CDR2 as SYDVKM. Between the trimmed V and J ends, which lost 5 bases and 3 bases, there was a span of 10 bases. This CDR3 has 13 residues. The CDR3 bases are TGTGCCAGCAGTCCCGGGACGCACACTGAAGCTTTCTTT. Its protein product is CASSPGTHTEAFF.

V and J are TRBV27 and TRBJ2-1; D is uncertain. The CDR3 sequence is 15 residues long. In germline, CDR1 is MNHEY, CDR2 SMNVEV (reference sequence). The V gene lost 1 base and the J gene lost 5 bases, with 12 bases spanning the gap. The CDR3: CASSLLAAPNNEQFF. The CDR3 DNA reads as TGTGCCAGCAGTTTATTGGCGGCGCCTAACAATGAGCAGTTCTTC.

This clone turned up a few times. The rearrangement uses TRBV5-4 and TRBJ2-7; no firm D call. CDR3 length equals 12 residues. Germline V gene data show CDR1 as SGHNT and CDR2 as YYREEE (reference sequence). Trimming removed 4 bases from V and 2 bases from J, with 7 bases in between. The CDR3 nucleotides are TGTGCCAGCAGCACTTCCACCTACGAGCAGTACTTC. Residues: CASSTSTYEQYF.

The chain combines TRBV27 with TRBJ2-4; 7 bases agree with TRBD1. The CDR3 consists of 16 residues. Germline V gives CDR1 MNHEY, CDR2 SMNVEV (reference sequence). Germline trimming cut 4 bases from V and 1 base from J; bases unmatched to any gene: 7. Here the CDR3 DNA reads TGTGCCAGCAGTTCGCCCGACAGGGACGCCAAAAACATTCAGTACTTC. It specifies CASSSPDRDAKNIQYF.

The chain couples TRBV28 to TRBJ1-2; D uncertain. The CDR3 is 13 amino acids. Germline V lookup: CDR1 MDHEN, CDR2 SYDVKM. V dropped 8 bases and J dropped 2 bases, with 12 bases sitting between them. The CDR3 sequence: CASASGQNYGYTF. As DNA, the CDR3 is TGTGCCAGCGCCAGTGGGCAGAACTATGGCTACACCTTC.

The DNA of the CDR3 is TGTGCCAGCAGCACAAGGACTAGCGCCTCCTACGAGCAGTACTTC. It translates to CASSTRTSASYEQYF. The chain recombines TRBV5-4 with TRBJ2-7; 9 bases are shared with TRBD2. The CDR3 totals 15 residues. The V segment lost 4 bases and the J segment 0 bases; nucleotides outside the gene matches: 5. Germline V lookup: CDR1 SGHNT, CDR2 YYREEE (reference sequence).

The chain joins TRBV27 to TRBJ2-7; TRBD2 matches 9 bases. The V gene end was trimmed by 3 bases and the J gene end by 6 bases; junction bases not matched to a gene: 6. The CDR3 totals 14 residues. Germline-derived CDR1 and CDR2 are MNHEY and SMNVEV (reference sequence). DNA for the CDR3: TGTGCCAGCAGTTTTTCGGGACTAGCTAGCGAGCAGTACTTC. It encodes CASSFSGLASEQYF.

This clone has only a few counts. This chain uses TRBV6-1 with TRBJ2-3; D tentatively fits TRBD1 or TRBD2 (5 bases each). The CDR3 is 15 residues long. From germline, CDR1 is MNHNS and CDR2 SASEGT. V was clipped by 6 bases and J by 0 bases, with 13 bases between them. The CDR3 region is CASSPGASSTDTQYF. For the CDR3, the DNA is TGTGCCAGCAGCCCCGGGGCTTCTAGCACAGATACGCAGTATTTT.